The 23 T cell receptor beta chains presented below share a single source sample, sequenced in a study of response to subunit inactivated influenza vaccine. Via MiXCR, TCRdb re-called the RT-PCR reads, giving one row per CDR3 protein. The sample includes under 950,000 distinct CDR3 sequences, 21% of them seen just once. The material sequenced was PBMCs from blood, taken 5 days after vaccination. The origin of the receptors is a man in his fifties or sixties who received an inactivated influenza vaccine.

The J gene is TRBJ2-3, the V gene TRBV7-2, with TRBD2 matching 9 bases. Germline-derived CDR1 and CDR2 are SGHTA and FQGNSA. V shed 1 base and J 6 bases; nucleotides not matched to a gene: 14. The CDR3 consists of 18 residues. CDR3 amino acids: CASSLGLSSGGQGDTQYF. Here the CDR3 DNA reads TGTGCCAGCAGCTTAGGCTTGTCGAGCGGGGGGCAGGGCGATACGCAGTATTTT.

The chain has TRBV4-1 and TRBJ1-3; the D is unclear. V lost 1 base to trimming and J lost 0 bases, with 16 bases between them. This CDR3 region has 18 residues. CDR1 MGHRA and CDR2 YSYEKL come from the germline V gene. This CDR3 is CASSQGLGRSLSGNTIYF. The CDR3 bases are TGCGCCAGCAGCCAAGGTCTCGGCAGGTCCCTCTCTGGAAACACCATATATTTT.

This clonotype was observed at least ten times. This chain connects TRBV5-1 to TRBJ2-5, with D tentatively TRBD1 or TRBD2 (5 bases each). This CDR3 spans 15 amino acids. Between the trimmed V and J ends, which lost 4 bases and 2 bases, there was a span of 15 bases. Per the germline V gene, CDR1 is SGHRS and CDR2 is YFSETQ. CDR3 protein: CASSPGSWGQETQYF. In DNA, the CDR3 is TGCGCCAGCAGCCCAGGATCCTGGGGGCAAGAGACCCAGTACTTC.

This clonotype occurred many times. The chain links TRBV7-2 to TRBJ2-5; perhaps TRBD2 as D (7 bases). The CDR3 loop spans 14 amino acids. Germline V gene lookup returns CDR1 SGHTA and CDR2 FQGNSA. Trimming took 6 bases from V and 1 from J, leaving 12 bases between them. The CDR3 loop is CASSLGGAQETQYF. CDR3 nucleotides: TGTGCCAGCAGTCTGGGGGGGGCCCAAGAGACCCAGTACTTC.

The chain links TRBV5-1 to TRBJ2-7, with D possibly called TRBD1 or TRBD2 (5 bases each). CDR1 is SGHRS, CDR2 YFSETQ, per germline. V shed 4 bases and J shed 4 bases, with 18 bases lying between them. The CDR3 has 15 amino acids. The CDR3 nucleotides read TGCGCCAGCAGCCCCCCTGGGACCGTGGTGTACGAGCAGTACTTC. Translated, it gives CASSPPGTVVYEQYF.

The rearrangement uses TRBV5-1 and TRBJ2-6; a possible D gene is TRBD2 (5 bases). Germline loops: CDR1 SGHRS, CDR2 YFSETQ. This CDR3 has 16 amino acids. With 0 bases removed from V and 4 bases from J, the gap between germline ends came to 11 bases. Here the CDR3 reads CASSLGRTGGANVLTF. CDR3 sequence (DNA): TGCGCCAGCAGCTTGGGGAGGACGGGAGGGGCCAACGTCCTGACTTTC.

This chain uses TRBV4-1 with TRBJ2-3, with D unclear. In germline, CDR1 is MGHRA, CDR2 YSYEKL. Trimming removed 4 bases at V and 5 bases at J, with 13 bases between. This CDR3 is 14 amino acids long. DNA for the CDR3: TGCGCCAGCAGCCCGAGACCGAAGCAAGATACGCAGTATTTT. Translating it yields CASSPRPKQDTQYF.

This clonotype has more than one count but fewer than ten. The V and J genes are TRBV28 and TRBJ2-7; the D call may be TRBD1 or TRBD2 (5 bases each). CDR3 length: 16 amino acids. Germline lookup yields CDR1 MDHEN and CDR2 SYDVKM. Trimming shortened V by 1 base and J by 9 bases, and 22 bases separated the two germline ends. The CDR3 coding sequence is TGTGCCAGCAGTTTATACACCCTGGGACCGTCAAGGGGGCAGTACTTC. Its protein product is CASSLYTLGPSRGQYF.

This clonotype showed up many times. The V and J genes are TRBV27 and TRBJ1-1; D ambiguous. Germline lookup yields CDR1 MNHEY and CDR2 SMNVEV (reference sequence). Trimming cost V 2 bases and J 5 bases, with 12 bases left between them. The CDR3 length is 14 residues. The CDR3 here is CASSLTRRGTEAFF. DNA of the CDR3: TGTGCCAGCAGTTTAACTAGGCGGGGAACTGAAGCTTTCTTT.

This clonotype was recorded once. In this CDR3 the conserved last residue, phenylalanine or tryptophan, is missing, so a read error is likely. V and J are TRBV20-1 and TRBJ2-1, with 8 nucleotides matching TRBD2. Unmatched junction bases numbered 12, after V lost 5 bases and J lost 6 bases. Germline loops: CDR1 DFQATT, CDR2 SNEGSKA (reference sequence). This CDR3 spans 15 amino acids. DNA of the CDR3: TGCAGTGCTTACGATAGCGGGATACGCGGCAATGAGCAGTTCCTC. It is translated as CSAYDSGIRGNEQFL.

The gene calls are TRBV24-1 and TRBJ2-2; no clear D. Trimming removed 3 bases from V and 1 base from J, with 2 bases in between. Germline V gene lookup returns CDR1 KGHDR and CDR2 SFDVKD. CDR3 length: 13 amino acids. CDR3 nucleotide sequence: TGTGCCACCAGTGATATGAACACCGGGGAGCTGTTTTTT. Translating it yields CATSDMNTGELFF.

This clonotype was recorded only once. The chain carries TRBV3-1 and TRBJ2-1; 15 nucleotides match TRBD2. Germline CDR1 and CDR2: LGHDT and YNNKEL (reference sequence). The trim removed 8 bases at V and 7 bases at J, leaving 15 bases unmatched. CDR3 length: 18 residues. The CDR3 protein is CASSQEGLAGGFTNEQFF. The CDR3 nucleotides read TGTGCCAGCTCCCAAGAGGGACTAGCGGGAGGTTTTACGAATGAGCAGTTCTTC.

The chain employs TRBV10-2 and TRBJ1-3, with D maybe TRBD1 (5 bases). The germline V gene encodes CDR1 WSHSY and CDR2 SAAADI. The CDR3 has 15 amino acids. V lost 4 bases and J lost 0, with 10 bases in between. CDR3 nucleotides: TGCGCCAGCAGTGTGACAGCTAACTCTGGAAACACCATATATTTT. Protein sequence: CASSVTANSGNTIYF.

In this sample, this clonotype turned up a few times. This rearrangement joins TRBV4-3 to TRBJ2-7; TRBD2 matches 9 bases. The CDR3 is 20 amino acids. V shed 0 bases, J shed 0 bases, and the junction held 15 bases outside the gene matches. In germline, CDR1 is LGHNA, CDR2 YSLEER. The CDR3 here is CASSQEGGATSGPGSYEQYF. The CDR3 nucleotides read TGCGCCAGCAGCCAAGAAGGTGGGGCCACTAGCGGGCCCGGCTCCTACGAGCAGTACTTC.

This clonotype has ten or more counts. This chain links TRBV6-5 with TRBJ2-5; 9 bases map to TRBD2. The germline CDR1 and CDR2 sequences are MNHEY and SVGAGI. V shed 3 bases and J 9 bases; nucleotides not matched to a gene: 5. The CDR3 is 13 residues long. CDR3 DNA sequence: TGTGCCAGCAGTTATTCCCCTAGCGGGGCCCAGTACTTC. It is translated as CASSYSPSGAQYF.

This CDR3 reads CASRVEGSGETQYF. In DNA, the CDR3 is TGTGCCAGCCGCGTAGAGGGGAGTGGAGAGACCCAGTACTTC. The chain is built from TRBV25-1 and TRBJ2-5; D may be TRBD1 or TRBD2 (5 bases each). The V end was cut by 8 bases, the J end by 4 bases, with 17 bases between. CDR1 is MGHDK, CDR2 SYGVNS, per germline. The CDR3 sequence is 14 residues long.

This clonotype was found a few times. The CDR3 protein is CASSLEVRLAKNIQYF. DNA for the CDR3: TGCGCCAGCAGCTTGGAGGTCCGTCTAGCCAAAAACATTCAGTACTTC. The chain employs TRBV5-1 and TRBJ2-4, with D uncertain. V dropped 0 bases and J dropped 0 bases, with 10 bases sitting between them. Germline-derived CDR1 and CDR2 are SGHRS and YFSETQ. CDR3 length: 16 amino acids.

The CDR3 here is CASSLWASGGLLYNEQFF. Written as DNA, the CDR3 is TGTGCCAGCAGTTTATGGGCTAGCGGGGGGCTTCTCTACAATGAGCAGTTCTTC. This rearrangement joins TRBV12-3 or TRBV12-4 to TRBJ2-1; TRBD2 aligns across 11 bases. This CDR3 spans 18 amino acids. V lost 2 bases and J lost 3; bases outside the gene matches: 9.

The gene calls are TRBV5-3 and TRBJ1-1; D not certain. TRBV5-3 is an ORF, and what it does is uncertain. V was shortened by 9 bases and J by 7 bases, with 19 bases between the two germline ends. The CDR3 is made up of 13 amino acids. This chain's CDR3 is CAMGRGLLFEAFF. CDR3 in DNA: TGTGCCATGGGCCGCGGGCTCCTCTTTGAAGCTTTCTTT.

In DNA form, the CDR3 reads TGTGCCAGCAGTACACAGGGGGAGATAAAAGATACGCAGTATTTT. The encoded protein is CASSTQGEIKDTQYF. This chain joins TRBV12-3 or TRBV12-4 and TRBJ2-3; 8 bases map to TRBD1. This CDR3 has 15 amino acids. J was trimmed by 5 bases and V by 5 bases; bases with no gene match: 9.

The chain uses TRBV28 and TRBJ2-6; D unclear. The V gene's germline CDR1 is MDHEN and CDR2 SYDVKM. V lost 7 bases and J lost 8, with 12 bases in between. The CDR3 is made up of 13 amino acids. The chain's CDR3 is CASIKKSTNVLTF. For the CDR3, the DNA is TGTGCCAGCATCAAGAAATCAACCAACGTCCTGACTTTC.

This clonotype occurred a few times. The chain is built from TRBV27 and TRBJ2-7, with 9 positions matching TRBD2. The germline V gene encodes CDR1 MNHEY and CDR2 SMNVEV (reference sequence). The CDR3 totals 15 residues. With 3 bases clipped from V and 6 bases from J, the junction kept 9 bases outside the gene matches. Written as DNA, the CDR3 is TGTGCCAGCAGTTTGCACGGGACTAGCCTTGCCGAGCAGTACTTC. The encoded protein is CASSLHGTSLAEQYF.

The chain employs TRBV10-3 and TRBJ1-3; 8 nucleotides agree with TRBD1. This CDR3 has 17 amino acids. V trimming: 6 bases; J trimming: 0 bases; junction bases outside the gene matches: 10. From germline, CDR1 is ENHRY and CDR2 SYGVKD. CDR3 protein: CAISAGQGLSSGNTIYF. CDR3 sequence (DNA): TGTGCCATCAGCGCCGGACAGGGTTTGAGCTCTGGAAACACCATATATTTT.